The next 25 T cell receptor beta chains were all read from a single sample in a study of T-cell memory formation after mild COVID-19. MiXCR, run by TCRdb on the 5' RACE reads, gives a single entry per CDR3 protein. The sample has some 320,000 distinct CDR3 sequences, roughly 15% seen once. Specimen: PBMCs or a T cell subset sorted from them (not recorded which). The source of these receptors is a man younger than 30 who had mild COVID-19 (a few samples of this study predate the infection). Cell type and time point are not known.

V gene TRBV3-2 combines with J gene TRBJ2-7. TRBV3-2 is a pseudogene segment. This CDR3 has 17 residues. Here the CDR3 reads CASSQDTYPRASYEQYF. The CDR3 DNA reads as TGTGCCAGCAGCCAAGACACCTATCCTAGGGCGTCCTACGAGCAGTACTTC.

This chain uses TRBV5-1 with TRBJ2-7, with D maybe TRBD1 (6 bases). The CDR3 extends over 14 amino acids. V lost 0 bases and J lost 2, with 9 bases in between. CDR1 and CDR2 (germline): SGHRS, YFSETQ. The CDR3 here is CASSLASGAYEQYV. CDR3 DNA: TGCGCCAGCAGCTTGGCGTCAGGGGCCTACGAGCAGTACGTC.

This clonotype has a handful of counts. V gene TRBV24-1 combines with J gene TRBJ2-5; 7 bases agree with TRBD2. Trimming cost V 5 bases and J 2 bases; bases outside gene matches: 10. The CDR3 runs to 16 residues. Germline assignment: CDR1 KGHDR and CDR2 SFDVKD. CDR3 nucleotides: TGTGCCACCAGTGGCAAAGGGGAGGGATCGCAAGAGACCCAGTACTTC. This codes for CATSGKGEGSQETQYF.

The CDR3 loop is CASSPARWGSEQYV. CDR3 in DNA: TGTGCCAGCAGTCCAGCTCGTTGGGGGTCCGAGCAGTACGTC. This chain uses TRBV7-9 with TRBJ2-7, with D possibly called TRBD1 or TRBD2 (5 bases each). V was trimmed by 6 bases and J by 6 bases, leaving 18 bases between them. The CDR3 length is 14 residues. In germline, CDR1 is SEHNR, CDR2 FQNEAQ (reference sequence).

This clonotype turned up a few times. The J gene is TRBJ2-5, the V gene TRBV29-1; unclear D gene. The CDR3 runs 12 residues. Germline V gene sequence: CDR1 SQVTM, CDR2 ANQGSEA. The germline V and J ends were trimmed by 7 bases and 7 bases, with 16 bases remaining between them. As DNA, the CDR3 is TGCAGCGGATGTTGTCAGAAGGGGACCCAGTACTTC. It specifies CSGCCQKGTQYF.

The chain combines TRBV20-1 with TRBJ2-3, with TRBD2 as a possible D gene (6 bases). Trimming stripped 0 bases from V and 8 bases from J, with 15 bases between. The CDR3 covers 14 residues. Germline V lookup: CDR1 DFQATT, CDR2 SNEGSKA (reference sequence). As DNA, the CDR3 is TGCAGTGCTAGAGAAGGCAGGGACTCGGGTACGCAGTATTTT. This gives the protein CSAREGRDSGTQYF.

V gene TRBV27 combines with J gene TRBJ2-1; D unresolved. The germline V and J ends were trimmed by 6 bases and 6 bases, with 12 bases remaining between them. Germline assignment: CDR1 MNHEY and CDR2 SMNVEV (reference sequence). The CDR3 is 13 amino acids. The CDR3 bases are TGTGCCAGCAGCAGTGCTGACCCCAATGAGCAGTTCTTC. This translates into CASSSADPNEQFF.

This clonotype has just a few counts. DNA for the CDR3: TGCGCCAGCAGCCAAGATCCGACAGGGATCAACTATGGCTACACCTTC. This gives the protein CASSQDPTGINYGYTF. The chain has TRBV4-3 and TRBJ1-2, with 7 nucleotides matching TRBD1. V dropped 0 bases and J dropped 2; count of bases not matched to a gene: 6. Germline-derived CDR1 and CDR2 are LGHNA and YSLEER. The CDR3 is 16 residues long.

The V and J genes are TRBV6-5 and TRBJ2-7; D not resolved. The CDR3 is made up of 14 amino acids. CDR1 and CDR2 from the germline V gene are MNHEY and SVGAGI. The ends were cut back, 2 bases at V and 5 bases at J, with 13 bases in the middle. The CDR3 reads CASSYNTAGDEQYF. CDR3 sequence (DNA): TGTGCCAGCAGTTACAATACCGCTGGGGACGAGCAGTACTTC.

This chain uses TRBV20-1 with TRBJ2-5; D may be TRBD1 (6 bases). Between the trimmed V and J ends, which lost 5 bases and 5 bases, there was a span of 15 bases. The CDR3 extends over 13 amino acids. Germline V gene lookup returns CDR1 DFQATT and CDR2 SNEGSKA (reference sequence). As DNA, the CDR3 is TGCAGTGCTCCGCCCCAGGGGCAGGAGACCCAGTACTTC. It specifies CSAPPQGQETQYF.

This clonotype has only a few counts. V usage is TRBV20-1 and J usage is TRBJ2-7; perhaps D is TRBD1 or TRBD2 (5 bases each). The germline gives CDR1 DFQATT, CDR2 SNEGSKA (reference sequence). The CDR3 covers 12 residues. Between the trimmed V and J ends, which lost 6 bases and 2 bases, there was a span of 11 bases. The CDR3 DNA is TGCAGTGCCTGGGACCTCGCCTACGAGCAGTACTTC. It yields the protein CSAWDLAYEQYF.

This clonotype appeared a few times. CDR3 nucleotides: TGTGCCAGCAGCTTACTAGGGGTTGCCGTCACAGATACGCAGTATTTT. It specifies CASSLLGVAVTDTQYF. The V call is TRBV7-2, the J call TRBJ2-3; a possible D gene is TRBD1 (5 bases). V shed 2 bases and J shed 2 bases, with 14 bases lying between them. CDR3 length equals 16 residues. Germline V CDR1 and CDR2: SGHTA, FQGNSA.

This clonotype was observed many times. The rearrangement joins TRBV2 to TRBJ2-1; 8 bases align to TRBD2. The CDR3 is 14 amino acids. The junction had 13 bases not matched to a gene; V was cut back by 8 bases and J by 10 bases. Germline V gene data show CDR1 as SNHLY and CDR2 as FYNNEI. The CDR3 bases are TGTGCCAGCGCGCGGGGGACTAGGATAACCGAGCAGTTCTTC. It encodes CASARGTRITEQFF.

This clonotype is medium-sized (0.01 to 0.1%) within its sample. This chain uses TRBV4-3 with TRBJ2-6, with 7 bases identical to TRBD1. Germline loops: CDR1 LGHNA, CDR2 YSLEER. V trimming: 1 base; J trimming: 0 bases; junction bases outside the gene matches: 0. This CDR3 spans 16 amino acids. The CDR3 reads CASSQAGGSGANVLTF. CDR3 bases: TGCGCCAGCAGCCAAGCAGGGGGCTCTGGGGCCAACGTCCTGACTTTC.

The gene calls are TRBV4-1 and TRBJ2-1, with D tentatively TRBD1 (6 bases). The CDR3 sequence is 14 residues long. The V and J ends lost 0 bases and 7 bases respectively, with 10 bases between them. Germline loops: CDR1 MGHRA, CDR2 YSYEKL. CDR3 amino acids: CASSQENRGNEQFF. CDR3 nucleotides: TGCGCCAGCAGCCAAGAAAATAGGGGGAATGAGCAGTTCTTC.

V usage is TRBV4-1 and J usage is TRBJ2-2; D not resolved. CDR3 length: 16 residues. V was trimmed by 4 bases and J by 3 bases, leaving 15 bases between them. Germline assignment: CDR1 MGHRA and CDR2 YSYEKL. The CDR3 spells CASSLQERGDTGELFF. CDR3 DNA: TGCGCCAGCAGCCTCCAGGAAAGAGGAGACACCGGGGAGCTGTTTTTT.

This clonotype was recorded a few times. The chain combines TRBV19 with TRBJ2-1; 8 bases are shared with TRBD1. The V gene's germline CDR1 is LNHDA and CDR2 SQIVND (reference sequence). Losses at the gene ends were 4 bases for V and 5 bases for J; bases not matched to a gene: 10. This CDR3 has 16 amino acids. The CDR3 sequence: CASSNRQGTRNNEQFF. CDR3 in DNA: TGTGCCAGTAGTAACCGACAGGGGACCCGGAACAATGAGCAGTTCTTC. The whole variable domain, filled in from reference TRBV19 and TRBJ2-1, reads DGGITQSPKYLFRKEGQNVTLSCEQNLNHDAMYWYRQDPGQGLRLIYYSQIVNDFQKGDIAEGYSVSREKKESFPLTVTSAQKNPTAFYLCASSNRQGTRNNEQFFGPGTRLTVL.

In this sample, this clonotype turned up a few times. This chain uses TRBV7-3 with TRBJ1-6; D gene ambiguous. The V gene's germline CDR1 is SGHTA and CDR2 FQGTGA. V was trimmed by 5 bases and J by 10 bases, leaving 15 bases between them. The length of the CDR3 is 14 residues. DNA for the CDR3: TGTGCCAGCAGCCAACACGGGCTAGGGTCACCCCTCCACTTT. Translation gives CASSQHGLGSPLHF. Based on the CDR3 plus reference TRBV7-3 and TRBJ1-6, the full variable domain is GAGVSQTPSNKVTEKGKYVELRCDPISGHTALYWYRQSLGQGPEFLIYFQGTGAADDSGLPNDRFFAVRPEGSVSTLKIQRTERGDSAVYLCASSQHGLGSPLHFGNGTRLTVT.

The chain employs TRBV7-2 and TRBJ2-1, with TRBD2 matching 13 bases. J was trimmed by 7 bases and V by 5 bases; bases with no gene match: 2. This CDR3 spans 14 amino acids. Germline V lookup: CDR1 SGHTA, CDR2 FQGNSA. The chain's CDR3 is CASSPLAGGNEQFF. DNA for the CDR3: TGTGCCAGCAGCCCACTAGCGGGGGGGAATGAGCAGTTCTTC.

Only a few counts were recorded for this clonotype. The chain uses TRBV5-6 and TRBJ1-4; 10 bases are shared with TRBD1. This CDR3 comprises 15 residues. V trimming: 3 bases; J trimming: 7 bases; junction bases outside the gene matches: 6. Germline assignment: CDR1 SGHDT and CDR2 YYEEEE. The CDR3 sequence is CASSSRDRGGEKLFF. CDR3 coding DNA: TGTGCCAGCAGCTCCCGGGACAGGGGAGGTGAAAAACTGTTTTTT.

This clonotype came up a few times. This chain connects TRBV4-2 to TRBJ2-7, with 10 nucleotides matching TRBD1. The CDR3 has 14 residues. From germline, CDR1 is LGHNA and CDR2 YNFKEQ. Trimming cost V 4 bases and J 6 bases; bases outside gene matches: 6. The CDR3 protein is CASSRSGTGAEQYF. For the CDR3, the DNA is TGTGCCAGCAGCCGCTCCGGGACAGGGGCCGAGCAGTACTTC.

V and J are TRBV5-1 and TRBJ2-2; no reliable D call. Germline loops: CDR1 SGHRS, CDR2 YFSETQ. V dropped 0 bases and J dropped 3 bases, with 9 bases sitting between them. The CDR3 runs 15 residues. The CDR3 spells CASSLGALDTGELFF. The CDR3 coding sequence is TGCGCCAGCAGCTTGGGGGCCCTAGACACCGGGGAGCTGTTTTTT.

The rearrangement uses TRBV5-1 and TRBJ2-7; D may match TRBD1 or TRBD2 (5 bases each). Per germline, CDR1 SGHRS and CDR2 YFSETQ. The V gene lost 4 bases and the J gene lost 2 bases, with 13 bases spanning the gap. CDR3 size: 14 residues. This chain's CDR3 is CASSPGDPTYEQYV. The CDR3, as DNA: TGCGCCAGCAGCCCCGGGGACCCCACCTACGAGCAGTACGTC.

The chain carries TRBV7-2 and TRBJ2-5; D unresolved. The V gene lost 6 bases and the J gene lost 4 bases, with 12 bases spanning the gap. The V gene's germline CDR1 is SGHTA and CDR2 FQGNSA. This CDR3 is built from 13 residues. In DNA, the CDR3 is TGTGCCAGCAGTCGGAAGAGTGGAGAGACCCAGTACTTC. Translation: CASSRKSGETQYF.

This chain links TRBV5-1 with TRBJ2-7; 11 bases fit TRBD1. The V gene end was trimmed by 4 bases and the J gene end by 0 bases; junction bases not matched to a gene: 3. The germline gives CDR1 SGHRS, CDR2 YFSETQ. The CDR3 sequence is 15 residues long. As DNA, the CDR3 is TGCGCCAGCAGCCCTGGGACAGGGGGCTCCTACGAGCAGTACGTC. As protein: CASSPGTGGSYEQYV.